This T cell receptor beta chain was sequenced in a study of T cell clonotyping in hematopoietic cell transplantation. Study conclusions and caveats: At the given depth, recipient repertoires were over 95% de novo clonotypes.

A word on this clone: Its matching antigen is unknown.

Trimming removed 3 bases at V and 3 bases at J, with 12 bases between. CDR1 is SGHVS, CDR2 FNYEAQ, per germline. The CDR3 runs to 16 residues. Clones were sequenced by immunoSEQ multiplex PCR, and TCRdb holds only the in-frame ones, with some missing. In the table there are more than 65,000 clones, 94% of which are singletons. The sample consisted of peripheral blood mononuclear cells. V is TRBV7-6 and J is TRBJ2-6; TRBD2 is a possible D gene (6 bases). The sequence came from a man aged 50 to 60 in good health. Some clones in this sample may be carry-over from other donors' samples. CDR3 loop: CASSLAGSGGANVLTF. The DNA of the CDR3 is TGTGCCAGCAGCTTGGCGGGATCCGGTGGGGCCAACGTCCTGACTTTC.